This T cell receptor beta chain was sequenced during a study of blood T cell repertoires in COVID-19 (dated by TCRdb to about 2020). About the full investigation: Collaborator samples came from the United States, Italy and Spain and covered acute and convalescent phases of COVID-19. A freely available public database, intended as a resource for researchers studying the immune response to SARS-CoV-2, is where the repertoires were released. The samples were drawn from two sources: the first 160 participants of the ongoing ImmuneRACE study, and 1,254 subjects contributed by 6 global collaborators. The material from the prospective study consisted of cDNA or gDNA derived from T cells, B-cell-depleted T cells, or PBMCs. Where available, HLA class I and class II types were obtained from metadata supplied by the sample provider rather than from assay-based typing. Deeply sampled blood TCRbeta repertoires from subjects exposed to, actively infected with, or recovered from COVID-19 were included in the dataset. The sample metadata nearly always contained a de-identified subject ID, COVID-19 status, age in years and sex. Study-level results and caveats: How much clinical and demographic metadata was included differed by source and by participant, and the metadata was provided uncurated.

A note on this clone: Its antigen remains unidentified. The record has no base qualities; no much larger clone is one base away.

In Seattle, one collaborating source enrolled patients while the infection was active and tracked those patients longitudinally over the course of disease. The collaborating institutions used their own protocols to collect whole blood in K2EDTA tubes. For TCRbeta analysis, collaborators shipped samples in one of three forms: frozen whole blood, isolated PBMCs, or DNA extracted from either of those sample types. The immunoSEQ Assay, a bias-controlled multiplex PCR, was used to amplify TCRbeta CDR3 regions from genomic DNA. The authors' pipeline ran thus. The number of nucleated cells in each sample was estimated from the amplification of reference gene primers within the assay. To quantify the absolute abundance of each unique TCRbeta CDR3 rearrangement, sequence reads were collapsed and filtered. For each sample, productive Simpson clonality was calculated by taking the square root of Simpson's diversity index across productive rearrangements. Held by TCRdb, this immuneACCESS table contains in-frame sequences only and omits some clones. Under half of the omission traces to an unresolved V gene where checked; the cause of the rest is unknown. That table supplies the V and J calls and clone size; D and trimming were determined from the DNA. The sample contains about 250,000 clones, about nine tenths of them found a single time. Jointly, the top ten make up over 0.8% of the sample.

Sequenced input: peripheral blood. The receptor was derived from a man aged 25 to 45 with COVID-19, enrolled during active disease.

The nucleotides read TGTGCCAGTAGTATTACGAGTTTCACTGAAGCTTTCTTT. Its amino acids are CASSITSFTEAFF. The chain is made from TRBV19 and TRBJ1-1; too little of a D gene remains to name it. At the junction V is shortened by 3 bases and J by 4 bases, with 9 bases in between. Sequences LNHDA (CDR1) and SQIVND (CDR2) are obtained from the germline V gene (reference sequence). From cysteine to phenylalanine, the CDR3 is 13 amino acids long. CDR3 DNA only is kept here, 39 bases in frame from base 1. Extended through the reference TRBV19 and TRBJ1-1 proteins, this CDR3 yields the full variable domain: DGGITQSPKYLFRKEGQNVTLSCEQNLNHDAMYWYRQDPGQGLRLIYYSQIVNDFQKGDIAEGYSVSREKKESFPLTVTSAQKNPTAFYLCASSITSFTEAFFGQGTRLTVV.